Sequencing of this T cell receptor beta chain was carried out in a study of T cell repertoires in cytomegalovirus infection. Study-wide background: Signatures in public TCR beta sequences pointed to both CMV infection and matching HLA type. Study conclusions and caveats: Cumulative frequency (of public TCR beta family members) identified carriers of CMV plus the relevant HLA.

Each CDR3 protein gets one entry after TCRdb re-called the reads with MiXCR. The table lists 70,000 to 75,000 distinct CDR3 sequences, approximately 3.6% of them singletons, with around a fifth in the top ten. This clonotype has at least ten counts. Its antigen is unknown. Germline V gives CDR1 SGHVS, CDR2 FQNEAQ. V was clipped by 2 bases and J by 0 bases, with 16 bases between them. This CDR3 is built from 17 residues. This receptor was taken from a human donor in good health (CMV status not recorded). Some clones in this sample may be carry-over from other donors' samples. The chain carries TRBV7-8 and TRBJ1-2; no clear D. Specimen: PBMCs. CDR3 residues: CASSLFPLAGSNYGYTF. CDR3 nucleotide sequence: TGTGCCAGCAGCTTATTCCCTTTGGCAGGATCTAACTATGGCTACACCTTC.